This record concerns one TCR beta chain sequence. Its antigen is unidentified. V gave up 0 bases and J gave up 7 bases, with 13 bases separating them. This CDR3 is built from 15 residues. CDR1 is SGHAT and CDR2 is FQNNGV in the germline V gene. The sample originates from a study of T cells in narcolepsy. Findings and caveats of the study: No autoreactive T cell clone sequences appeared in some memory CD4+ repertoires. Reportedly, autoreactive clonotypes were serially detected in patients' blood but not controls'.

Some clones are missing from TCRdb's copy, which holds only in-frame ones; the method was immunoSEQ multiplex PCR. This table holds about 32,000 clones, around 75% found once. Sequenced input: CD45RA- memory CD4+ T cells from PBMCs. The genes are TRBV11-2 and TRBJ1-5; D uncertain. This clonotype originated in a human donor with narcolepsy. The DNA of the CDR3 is TGTGCCAGCAGCTTAGATTCACGGGGAAGCCAGCCCCAGCATTTT. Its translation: CASSLDSRGSQPQHF.